The sequence of this TCR beta chain was determined in a study of HIV-infected patients and healthy controls. Whole blood was used without fractionation, so all unsorted peripheral T cells were included. Sample share makes this clonotype medium-sized. About 550 ng RNA was reverse transcribed with alpha and beta constant-region primers. Using multiplexing indices, alpha and beta chain libraries were generated apart by chain-specific third strand synthesis. A 12-nucleotide barcode per molecule came from two concatenated random hexamers added pre-amplification. Via MiXCR, TCRdb re-called the 5' RACE reads, giving one row per CDR3 protein. The sample records 18,000 or so distinct CDR3 sequences, over 9% being singletons. The CDR3 totals 14 residues. Germline V gene sequence: CDR1 SGHVS, CDR2 FNYEAQ. Trimming took off 5 bases at V and 5 bases at J, with 15 bases between the two ends.

This chain joins TRBV7-6 and TRBJ1-2; D might be TRBD1 (5 bases). Specimen: blood. The receptor was derived from an adult in good health. CDR3 loop: CASSTSRDGYGYTF. CDR3 nucleotide sequence: TGTGCCAGCAGCACGTCGAGGGACGGATATGGCTACACCTTC.